The 28 T cell receptor beta chains in this list originate from one sample, sequenced in a study of blood T cell repertoires in COVID-19. Method: immunoSEQ multiplex PCR; TCRdb's copy keeps in-frame clones and lacks some. The sample includes some 72,000 clones, less than 90% seen only once; the top ten take 9.5% to 15%. The sequencing sample was made of peripheral blood. Source of these receptors: a man aged 45 to 65 with COVID-19, enrolled during active disease.

The chain recombines TRBV19 with TRBJ2-2, with D possibly being TRBD1 (5 bases). CDR1 is LNHDA and CDR2 is SQIVND in the germline V gene (reference sequence). Deletions cut 5 bases from V and 4 bases from J, with 11 bases between. This CDR3 contains 14 residues. The CDR3 loop reads CASSWGTATGELFF. In nucleotides, the CDR3 is TGTGCCAGTAGTTGGGGCACAGCCACCGGGGAGCTGTTTTTT.

The genes are TRBV27 and TRBJ2-4; weak D call: TRBD1 (6 bases). The CDR3 length is 18 residues. V was shortened by 2 bases and J by 3 bases, with 20 bases between the two germline ends. Per germline, CDR1 MNHEY and CDR2 SMNVEV (reference sequence). For the CDR3, the DNA is TGTGCCAGCAGTTTAACCCCCCTCCCGGGACAAGGCAAAAACATTCAGTACTTC. It is translated as CASSLTPLPGQGKNIQYF.

This clone was seen a few times. The gene calls are TRBV6-1 and TRBJ1-1, with 8 nucleotides matching TRBD1. Germline V gives CDR1 MNHNS, CDR2 SASEGT. V gave up 0 bases and J gave up 5 bases; unmatched junction bases: 8. The CDR3 loop spans 16 amino acids. CDR3 DNA sequence: TGTGCCAGCAGTGAAGCGGACGGACAGGGTGGGACTGAAGCTTTCTTT. Its protein is CASSEADGQGGTEAFF.

The chain couples TRBV25-1 to TRBJ2-3, with D unclear. CDR1 MGHDK and CDR2 SYGVNS come from the germline V gene. V was trimmed by 3 bases and J by 2 bases, leaving 6 bases between them. The CDR3 length is 13 residues. The CDR3 sequence: CASSDRYTDTQYF. CDR3 sequence (DNA): TGTGCCAGCAGTGACAGGTACACAGATACGCAGTATTTT.

The chain uses TRBV28 and TRBJ2-2; 7 nucleotides align to TRBD1. The CDR3 contains 15 residues. The germline CDR1 and CDR2 sequences are MDHEN and SYDVKM. V dropped 5 bases and J dropped 0; count of bases not matched to a gene: 3. CDR3 region: CASSAGTANTGELFF. The CDR3 DNA reads as TGTGCCAGCAGTGCCGGGACAGCGAACACCGGGGAGCTGTTTTTT. Combining the CDR3 with reference TRBV28 and TRBJ2-2 gives the whole variable domain DVKVTQSSRYLVKRTGEKVFLECVQDMDHENMFWYRQDPGLGLRLIYFSYDVKMKEKGDIPEGYSVSREKKERFSLILESASTNQTSMYLCASSAGTANTGELFFGEGSRLTVL.

The genes are TRBV20-1 and TRBJ1-6; D call uncertain. The CDR3 length is 10 residues. Trimming stripped 6 bases from V and 14 bases from J, with 11 bases between. Germline loops: CDR1 DFQATT, CDR2 SNEGSKA (reference sequence). The CDR3 DNA is TGCAGTGCCGGCGAGGTGTCCCTCCACTTT. Translation: CSAGEVSLHF.

This chain connects TRBV7-2 to TRBJ2-1; 7 nucleotides line up with TRBD2. CDR1 and CDR2 from the germline V gene are SGHTA and FQGNSA. The CDR3 spans 15 residues. J gave up 10 bases and V 5 bases, and 14 bases lay outside the gene matches. This CDR3 reads CASSPRSGIFEEQFF. The CDR3, as DNA: TGTGCCAGCAGCCCCCGCAGCGGGATCTTTGAAGAGCAGTTCTTC.

This chain links TRBV5-1 with TRBJ2-5, with 12 bases identical to TRBD2. Germline CDR1 and CDR2: SGHRS and YFSETQ. V gave up 1 base and J gave up 5 bases; unmatched junction bases: 6. The CDR3 sequence is 16 residues long. CDR3: CASSLLRLAGGETQYF. CDR3 bases: TGCGCCAGCAGCTTGCTGAGGCTAGCGGGAGGGGAGACCCAGTACTTC. Full variable domain (rest looked up from reference TRBV5-1 and TRBJ2-5): KAGVTQTPRYLIKTRGQQVTLSCSPISGHRSVSWYQQTPGQGLQFLFEYFSETQRNKGNFPGRFSGRQFSNSRSEMNVSTLELGDSALYLCASSLLRLAGGETQYFGPGTRLLVL.

The genes are TRBV3-1 (or the pseudogene TRBV3-2) and TRBJ1-2; 7 nucleotides line up with TRBD1. The CDR3 is 16 amino acids. Germline-derived CDR1 and CDR2 are LGHDT and YNNKEL (reference sequence). V dropped 1 base and J dropped 7; count of bases not matched to a gene: 12. The CDR3 DNA is TGTGCCAGCAGCCAAGCGGTCACAGGGGCCTTGGGTGGCTACACCTTC. Protein product: CASSQAVTGALGGYTF.

V and J are TRBV7-9 and TRBJ2-1; TRBD2 agrees at 12 bases. Germline assignment: CDR1 SEHNR and CDR2 FQNEAQ (reference sequence). V lost 4 bases to trimming and J lost 4 bases; unmatched junction nucleotides: 8. This CDR3 spans 17 amino acids. CDR3 DNA sequence: TGTGCCAGCAGCTCCCCTCCTAGCGGGAGGGCATACAATGAGCAGTTCTTC. Translating gives CASSSPPSGRAYNEQFF.

The chain links TRBV11-2 to TRBJ1-3; a possible D gene is TRBD1 (5 bases). The ends were cut back, 0 bases at V and 0 bases at J, with 15 bases in the middle. This CDR3 contains 18 residues. Looked up from germline, CDR1 is SGHAT and CDR2 is FQNNGV. The CDR3 region has the DNA TGTGCCAGCAGCTTAGATTGGGGCCCCTCGTCCTCTGGAAACACCATATATTTT. Translating gives CASSLDWGPSSSGNTIYF.

This chain uses TRBV27 with TRBJ1-6; D is ambiguous. The CDR3 length is 15 residues. V gave up 2 bases and J gave up 13 bases, with 18 bases separating them. The germline V gene has CDR1 MNHEY and CDR2 SMNVEV (reference sequence). The DNA for the CDR3 is TGTGCCAGCAGTTTAAGTCACCCGAGAGGGTATCCCCTCCACTTT. Translation gives CASSLSHPRGYPLHF.

V gene TRBV27 combines with J gene TRBJ2-7; maybe TRBD2 (5 bases). The CDR3 length is 14 residues. Germline-derived CDR1 and CDR2 are MNHEY and SMNVEV (reference sequence). V was trimmed by 5 bases and J by 3 bases, leaving 14 bases between them. The CDR3: CASSPLRDGYEQYF. The DNA for the CDR3 is TGTGCCAGCAGTCCCCTGAGGGATGGCTACGAGCAGTACTTC.

This chain joins TRBV5-8 and TRBJ2-3, with D possibly being TRBD1 (5 bases). The germline gives CDR1 SGHTS, CDR2 YDEGEE. The CDR3 is 15 amino acids. Trimming stripped 8 bases from V and 2 bases from J, with 18 bases between. The CDR3 reads CASRGAVKTTDTQYF. The CDR3 coding sequence is TGTGCCAGTCGTGGGGCGGTTAAAACCACAGATACGCAGTATTTT.

In its sample, this clone was seen once. This sequence joins TRBV27 and TRBJ1-6; unclear D gene. CDR1 and CDR2 from the germline V gene are MNHEY and SMNVEV (reference sequence). CDR3 size: 12 residues. V shed 3 bases and J shed 10 bases, with 7 bases lying between them. CDR3 sequence reads: CASSFPRSPLHF. In nucleotides, the CDR3 is TGTGCCAGCAGTTTCCCGAGGTCACCCCTCCACTTT.

The chain combines TRBV11-3 with TRBJ2-1, with 11 nucleotides matching TRBD2. This CDR3 contains 15 residues. CDR1 SGHNT and CDR2 YENEEA come from the germline V gene. With 5 bases clipped from V and 5 bases from J, the junction kept 5 bases outside the gene matches. This chain's CDR3 is CASSPGTSGNNEQFF. As DNA, the CDR3 is TGTGCCAGCAGCCCCGGGACTAGCGGAAACAATGAGCAGTTCTTC.

The chain combines TRBV9 with TRBJ2-3; tentatively, D is TRBD1 (5 bases). Germline V gene sequence: CDR1 SGDLS, CDR2 YYNGEE. Trimming took off 4 bases at V and 9 bases at J, with 12 bases between the two ends. CDR3 size: 12 residues. The CDR3 DNA reads as TGTGCCAGCAGCTTCGGTGGGGCGACGCAGTATTTT. Protein product: CASSFGGATQYF. Based on the CDR3 plus reference TRBV9 and TRBJ2-3, the full variable domain is DSGVTQTPKHLITATGQRVTLRCSPRSGDLSVYWYQQSLDQGLQFLIQYYNGEERAKGNILERFSAQQFPDLHSELNLSSLELGDSALYFCASSFGGATQYFGPGTRLTVL.

The chain combines TRBV7-6 with TRBJ1-5; unclear D gene. The germline CDR1 and CDR2 sequences are SGHVS and FNYEAQ. CDR3 length equals 15 residues. Trimming removed 3 bases at V and 1 base at J, with 10 bases between. The DNA for the CDR3 is TGTGCCAGCAGCTTGGGAGGCCTGAGCAATCAGCCCCAGCATTTT. Its translation: CASSLGGLSNQPQHF. The full variable domain, completed using reference TRBV7-6 and TRBJ1-5, is GAGVSQSPRYKVTKRGQDVALRCDPISGHVSLYWYRQALGQGPEFLTYFNYEAQQDKSGLPNDRFSAERPEGSISTLTIQRTEQRDSAMYRCASSLGGLSNQPQHFGDGTRLSIL.

The genes are TRBV18 and TRBJ2-7; 8 positions match TRBD2. The CDR3 is 14 amino acids. CDR1 and CDR2 from the germline V gene are KGHSH and LQKENI. The J segment lost 6 bases and the V segment lost 6 bases, leaving 10 bases of the junction unmatched. CDR3 DNA: TGTGCCAGCTCCCCGGGGGGGCTATATGGCGAGCAGTACTTC. Encoded protein: CASSPGGLYGEQYF.

This clone was counted between two and nine times. J is TRBJ2-5 and V is TRBV28, with 8 positions matching TRBD2. The CDR3 is 14 residues long. Germline trimming cut 6 bases from V and 7 bases from J; bases unmatched to any gene: 10. Looked up from germline, CDR1 is MDHEN and CDR2 is SYDVKM. The CDR3 is CASSRGGAQGTQYF. CDR3 DNA sequence: TGTGCCAGCAGCCGGGGGGGGGCGCAGGGGACCCAGTACTTC.

This chain connects TRBV28 to TRBJ2-5; TRBD2 matches at 14 bases. The CDR3 totals 16 residues. V lost 4 bases to trimming and J lost 5 bases; unmatched junction nucleotides: 6. Germline V gene data show CDR1 as MDHEN and CDR2 as SYDVKM. The CDR3 protein is CASSYSGLAGAETQYF. The CDR3 DNA sequence: TGTGCCAGCAGTTACTCGGGACTAGCGGGAGCTGAGACCCAGTACTTC.

The chain is built from TRBV27 and TRBJ1-1; D gene unclear. The CDR3 runs to 12 residues. Germline lookup yields CDR1 MNHEY and CDR2 SMNVEV (reference sequence). Trimming stripped 4 bases from V and 11 bases from J, with 14 bases between. The CDR3 loop is CASSSTQQTAFF. The DNA of the CDR3 is TGTGCCAGCAGTTCGACACAGCAGACGGCTTTCTTT.

This sequence joins TRBV2 and TRBJ2-1; tentative D call: TRBD1 (6 bases). The V end lost 4 bases, the J end lost 5 bases, and 12 bases lay between the germline ends. This CDR3 is built from 14 residues. The germline V gene encodes CDR1 SNHLY and CDR2 FYNNEI. For the CDR3, the DNA is TGTGCCAGCAGTGGACAGGCCGGGCACAATGAGCAGTTCTTC. This gives the protein CASSGQAGHNEQFF. Filled out from reference TRBV2 and TRBJ2-1, the complete variable domain reads EPEVTQTPSHQVTQMGQEVILRCVPISNHLYFYWYRQILGQKVEFLVSFYNNEISEKSEIFDDQFSVERPDGSNFTLKIRSTKLEDSAMYFCASSGQAGHNEQFFGPGTRLTVL.

This chain connects TRBV27 to TRBJ2-7; 7 positions match TRBD2. This CDR3 comprises 15 residues. The junction had 12 bases not matched to a gene; V was cut back by 8 bases and J by 2 bases. From germline, CDR1 is MNHEY and CDR2 SMNVEV (reference sequence). The CDR3 region is CASREISGQPYEQYF. In nucleotides, the CDR3 is TGTGCCAGCCGGGAGATTAGCGGGCAACCCTACGAGCAGTACTTC.

The chain has TRBV5-4 and TRBJ1-1; possibly TRBD1 for D (5 bases). CDR1 and CDR2 (germline): SGHNT, YYREEE (reference sequence). The CDR3 length is 13 residues. Between the trimmed V and J ends, which lost 4 bases and 4 bases, there was a span of 11 bases. The CDR3, as DNA: TGTGCCAGCAGCGAGGACATTCGCACTGAAGCTTTCTTT. This encodes CASSEDIRTEAFF. The full variable domain, in which reference TRBV5-4 and TRBJ1-1 provide the parts outside the CDR3, is ETGVTQSPTHLIKTRGQQVTLRCSSQSGHNTVSWYQQALGQGPQFIFQYYREEENGRGNFPPRFSGLQFPNYSSELNVNALELDDSALYLCASSEDIRTEAFFGQGTRLTVV.

This chain links TRBV13 with TRBJ2-7, with D possibly being TRBD1 (5 bases). The V gene lost 1 base and the J gene lost 6 bases, with 16 bases spanning the gap. This CDR3 region has 15 residues. From germline, CDR1 is PRHDT and CDR2 FYEKMQ (reference sequence). CDR3 loop: CASSLALGRVGEQYF. Here the CDR3 DNA reads TGTGCCAGCAGCTTAGCTCTGGGGCGCGTGGGCGAGCAGTACTTC.

V is TRBV5-1 and J is TRBJ2-3, with 7 nucleotides matching TRBD2. The germline CDR1 and CDR2 sequences are SGHRS and YFSETQ. This CDR3 region has 14 residues. V shed 3 bases and J 1 base; nucleotides not matched to a gene: 2. This CDR3 is CASSSSGGTDTQYF. The CDR3 DNA follows: TGCGCCAGCAGCTCAAGCGGGGGCACAGATACGCAGTATTTT.

This sequence joins TRBV4-2 and TRBJ1-4; TRBD1 aligns across 8 bases. Germline trimming cut 2 bases from V and 7 bases from J; bases unmatched to any gene: 6. The CDR3 spans 15 residues. CDR1 and CDR2 from the germline V gene are LGHNA and YNFKEQ. The CDR3 bases are TGTGCCAGCAGCCAACCGGACAGGGAGGGTGAAAAACTGTTTTTT. Translating gives CASSQPDREGEKLFF.